The rows below give T cell receptor beta chains drawn from one sample of a study of CD8 T cells in Susac syndrome. TCRdb called the immunoSEQ multiplex PCR reads again in MiXCR, with one record for every CDR3 protein. This repertoire shows 130,000 or so distinct CDR3 sequences, roughly 96% found once; its top ten account for over 0.1%. What was sequenced was CD4+ T cells from PBMCs. These receptors originate from a human donor with multiple sclerosis. Both conserved end residues are part of each CDR3. Each record gives: D gene, J gene, V gene, clone size, CDR3 DNA, CDR3 protein. D genes are given only for firm matches. The listing skips clone size in some rows; elsewhere it reads once, few, many or a size class.

>NA|TRBJ1-1|TRBV29-1|NA
TGCAGCGTTGAAATAAACACTGAAGCTTTCTTT
CSVEINTEAFF
>TRBD2|TRBJ2-1|TRBV6-5|NA
TGTGCCAGCAGTTGGCGGGAGGGAAACAATGAGCAGTTCTTC
CASSWREGNNEQFF
>NA|TRBJ1-2|TRBV29-1|once
TGCAGCGTTGAAAGGGGGTTTAATGGCTACACCTTC
CSVERGFNGYTF
>NA|TRBJ1-5|TRBV27|NA
TGTGCCAGCAGGAGGGCCAGCTATAGCAATCAGCCCCAGCATTTT
CASRRASYSNQPQHF
>NA|TRBJ2-3|TRBV10-3|NA
TGTGCCATCCAGGAGTCTGGCACAGATACGCAGTATTTT
CAIQESGTDTQYF
>NA|TRBJ1-4|TRBV20-1|NA
TGCAGTGCTAGTTCGGTAACTAATGAAAAACTGTTTTTT
CSASSVTNEKLFF
>TRBD1|TRBJ1-5|TRBV30|NA
TGTGCCTGGAGCCGGCAGGGGGCGAGGAGCAATCAGCCCCAGCATTTT
CAWSRQGARSNQPQHF
>NA|TRBJ1-1|TRBV6-6|NA
TGTGCCAGCAGTGACAATAGAAGGGGCCCGAACACTGAAGCTTTCTTT
CASSDNRRGPNTEAFF
>NA|TRBJ2-5|TRBV19|NA
TGTGCCAGTAGTATAAATGGAGAGACCCAGTACTTC
CASSINGETQYF
>TRBD1|TRBJ1-2|TRBV20-1|NA
TGCAGTGCTAGGTCCCAACGGACAGGCCTTTATGGCTACACCTTC
CSARSQRTGLYGYTF
>NA|TRBJ1-6|TRBV20-1|NA
TGCAGTGCTAGGCAGGGTTCACCCCTCCACTTT
CSARQGSPLHF
>NA|TRBJ2-3|TRBV2|NA
TGTGCCAGCACCGAGGGGAGAGATACGCAGTATTTT
CASTEGRDTQYF
>NA|TRBJ1-1|TRBV6-2/TRBV6-3|NA
TGTGCCAGCAGTTACAACTCACGGAACACTGAAGCTTTCTTT
CASSYNSRNTEAFF
>NA|TRBJ2-7|TRBV20-1|NA
TGCAGTGCTAGCGGAATGGAATACTACGAGCAGTACTTC
CSASGMEYYEQYF
>NA|TRBJ1-2|TRBV24-1|NA
TGTGCCACCAGTGGCAAACAGGGCCTCGGCTACACCTTC
CATSGKQGLGYTF
>NA|TRBJ1-1|TRBV7-9|NA
TGTGCCAGCAGCCCAGGACCGGGTTACACTGAAGCTTTCTTT
CASSPGPGYTEAFF
>NA|TRBJ1-2|TRBV24-1|NA
TGTGCCACCAGTAGGACAGAGGACTTCTATGGCTACACCTTC
CATSRTEDFYGYTF
>NA|TRBJ2-7|TRBV29-1|NA
TGCAGCGTTGCCCCCCGACGAGGGAGCGAGCAGTACTTC
CSVAPRRGSEQYF
>NA|TRBJ1-1|TRBV20-1|once
TGCAGTGCTAGAGAATCAGGAGGATCCAACACTGAAGCTTTCTTT
CSARESGGSNTEAFF
>NA|TRBJ2-3|TRBV29-1|NA
TGCAGCGTTGAAGGAGGAATAGGGGATACGCAGTATTTT
CSVEGGIGDTQYF
>TRBD2|TRBJ2-1|TRBV5-1|once
TGCGCCAGCAGCGGGCGACTAGCGGGGTTCGGCAATGAGCAGTTCTTC
CASSGRLAGFGNEQFF
>TRBD1|TRBJ1-1|TRBV29-1|NA
TGCAGCGTTGAACCTCCGGGACAGCATGAAGCTTTCTTT
CSVEPPGQHEAFF
>NA|TRBJ1-1|TRBV5-4|NA
TGTGCCAGCCGCCCCGAATTGGGAGGGCCCGCTGAAGCTTTCTTT
CASRPELGGPAEAFF
>NA|TRBJ2-5|TRBV5-1|NA
TGCGCCAGCAGCCCGGCAGGCAAAGAGACCCAGTACTTC
CASSPAGKETQYF
>TRBD2|TRBJ2-7|TRBV7-9|NA
TGTGCCAGCAGCAGCTTCCCCCGACTAGCGGGAGGCTACGAGCAGTACTTC
CASSSFPRLAGGYEQYF
>NA|TRBJ1-5|TRBV10-3|NA
TGTGCCATCAGTGAGACAGGAGGGAATCAGCCCCAGCATTTT
CAISETGGNQPQHF
>TRBD2|TRBJ2-1|TRBV28|NA
TGTGCCAGCAGTTTAGCCCCCGGACTAGCGGCCCATGAGCAGTTCTTC
CASSLAPGLAAHEQFF
>TRBD1|TRBJ1-1|TRBV6-5|NA
TGTGCCAGCACTGCCGGGACAGGTAACACTGAAGCTTTCTTT
CASTAGTGNTEAFF
>NA|TRBJ2-2|TRBV30|NA
TGTGCCTGGAGCGGAGCAGGGAGGAAGGGCACCGGGGAGCTGTTTTTT
CAWSGAGRKGTGELFF
>TRBD2|TRBJ2-3|TRBV20-1|NA
TGCAGTGCTAGTAGACTAGCGGGGGGGAGCACAGATACGCAGTATTTT
CSASRLAGGSTDTQYF
>TRBD2|TRBJ2-3|TRBV12-3/TRBV12-4|NA
TGTGCCAGCAGTTTACTAGCGGGGGCATCCGATACGCAGTATTTT
CASSLLAGASDTQYF
>TRBD1|TRBJ2-5|TRBV27|NA
TGTGCCAGCAGCCGAAACAGGGGAAGGAAAGAGACCCAGTACTTC
CASSRNRGRKETQYF
>TRBD2|TRBJ2-1|TRBV3-1|NA
TGTGCCAGCAGCCAAGAGGGTAGCGGGAGAGGGGATGAGCAGTTCTTC
CASSQEGSGRGDEQFF
>TRBD1|TRBJ2-2|TRBV20-1|NA
TGCAGTGCTAGGATGACAGGGCGGGCCGGGGAGCTGTTTTTT
CSARMTGRAGELFF
>TRBD1|TRBJ2-1|TRBV27|NA
TGTGCCAGCAGTCCCACCTCAGGGGGCGTGATATACAATGAGCAGTTCTTC
CASSPTSGGVIYNEQFF
>TRBD2|TRBJ2-7|TRBV9|NA
TGTGCCAGCAGCGTGACTAGCGGGGGGGCCTACGAGCAGTACTTC
CASSVTSGGAYEQYF
>NA|TRBJ1-2|TRBV28|NA
TGTGCCAGCAGTTATCGGGGGGCGAACTATGGCTACACCTTC
CASSYRGANYGYTF
>TRBD1|TRBJ1-2|TRBV4-2|NA
TGTGCCAGCAGCCAGGTGACAGGGGATAATGGCTACACCTTC
CASSQVTGDNGYTF
>TRBD2|TRBJ2-3|TRBV5-1|NA
TGCGCCAGCAGCCGCCTGACTAGCGGGAGTTCAGATACGCAGTATTTT
CASSRLTSGSSDTQYF
>NA|TRBJ2-7|TRBV6-1|NA
TGTGCCAGCAATCCGAGACAAATCTACGAGCAGTACTTC
CASNPRQIYEQYF
>NA|TRBJ2-3|TRBV2|NA
TGTGCCAGCAGTGAAGCGCACGCCCCCACAGATACGCAGTATTTT
CASSEAHAPTDTQYF
>TRBD2|TRBJ2-3|TRBV20-1|few
TGCAGTGCTTCCGCCCTAGCGGGTGGCACAGATACGCAGTATTTT
CSASALAGGTDTQYF
>TRBD1|TRBJ1-5|TRBV6-2/TRBV6-3|NA
TGTGCCAGCAGTTACGGACAGGGGAGTCAGCCCCAGCATTTT
CASSYGQGSQPQHF
>TRBD1|TRBJ1-1|TRBV30|NA
TGTGCCTGGAGATTCAGGGGCCGGACAGGGACTGAAGCTTTCTTT
CAWRFRGRTGTEAFF
>NA|TRBJ1-5|TRBV19|NA
TGTGCCAGTAGTATAGAGACGGAAAATCAGCCCCAGCATTTT
CASSIETENQPQHF
>NA|TRBJ2-5|TRBV15|NA
TGTGCCACCAGCACTGAGGAGACCCAGTACTTC
CATSTEETQYF
>TRBD1|TRBJ1-2|TRBV2|NA
TGTGCCAGCAGTGAAGAAAAGGACAGGGTTGGCTACACCTTC
CASSEEKDRVGYTF
>TRBD1|TRBJ1-2|TRBV20-1|NA
TGCAGTGCTACCCGGGACAGGGGGCGTTCGTCCTATGGCTACACCTTC
CSATRDRGRSSYGYTF
>TRBD2|TRBJ2-5|TRBV13|NA
TGTGCCAGCAGCCCCGGACTAGCGGGAGAAGGTGAAGAGACCCAGTACTTC
CASSPGLAGEGEETQYF
>NA|TRBJ1-5|TRBV19|NA
TGTGCCAGTAGTATCTTCTCCGCAGGGGATCAGCCCCAGCATTTT
CASSIFSAGDQPQHF
>TRBD2|TRBJ2-3|TRBV18|few
TGTGCCAGCTCACCAGGTACTAGCGGTGGCACAGATACGCAGTATTTT
CASSPGTSGGTDTQYF
>NA|TRBJ1-2|TRBV6-1|NA
TGTGCCAGCAGTAACATGGACGTTTCTAACTATGGCTACACCTTC
CASSNMDVSNYGYTF
>NA|TRBJ2-7|TRBV24-1|NA
TGTGCCACCAGTGACCTGGGCCATCCCCCCTACGAGCAGTACTTC
CATSDLGHPPYEQYF
>TRBD1|TRBJ1-2|TRBV29-1|once
TGCAGCGTTGGGACAGGGGGCTTCTATGGCTACACCTTC
CSVGTGGFYGYTF
>TRBD2|TRBJ2-5|TRBV3-1|NA
TGTGCCAGCAGCCCGGGACTAGCGGGAGGCCCCCAAGAGACCCAGTACTTC
CASSPGLAGGPQETQYF
>NA|TRBJ2-7|TRBV20-1|NA
TGCAGTGCTACTAGCGCCAGCTCCTACGAGCAGTACTTC
CSATSASSYEQYF